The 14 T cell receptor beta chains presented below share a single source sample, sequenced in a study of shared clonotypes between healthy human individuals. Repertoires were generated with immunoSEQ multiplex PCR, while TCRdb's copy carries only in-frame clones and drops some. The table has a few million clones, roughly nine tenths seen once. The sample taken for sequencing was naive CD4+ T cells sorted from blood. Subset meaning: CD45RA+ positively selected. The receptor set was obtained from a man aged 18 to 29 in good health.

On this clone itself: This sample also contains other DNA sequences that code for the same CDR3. In DNA, the CDR3 is TGTGCCATCAGTGAAGGACTAGCGGGGGACGAGCAGTACTTC. Protein product: CAISEGLAGDEQYF. The V gene is TRBV10-3, the J gene TRBJ2-7, with TRBD2 matching 13 bases. V gave up 3 bases and J gave up 5 bases; unmatched junction bases: 1. This CDR3 region has 14 residues. Germline CDR1 reads ENHRY; CDR2 reads SYGVKD.

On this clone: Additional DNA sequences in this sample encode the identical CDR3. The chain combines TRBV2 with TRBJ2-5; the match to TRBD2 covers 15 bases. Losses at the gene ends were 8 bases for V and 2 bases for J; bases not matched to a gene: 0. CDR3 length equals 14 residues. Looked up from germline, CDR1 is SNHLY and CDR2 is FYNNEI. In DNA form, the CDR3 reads TGTGCCAGCGGACTAGCGGGGGGGCAAGAGACCCAGTACTTC. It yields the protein CASGLAGGQETQYF.

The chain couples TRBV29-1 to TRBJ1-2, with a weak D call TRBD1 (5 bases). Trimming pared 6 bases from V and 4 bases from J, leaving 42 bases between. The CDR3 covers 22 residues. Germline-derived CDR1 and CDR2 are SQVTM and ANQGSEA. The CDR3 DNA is TGCAGCGTCCACCCGTTTTGGAAACTATGCGGGACTGAGCGGAGAGGTGGCTATGGCTACACCTTC. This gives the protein CSVHPFWKLCGTERRGGYGYTF.

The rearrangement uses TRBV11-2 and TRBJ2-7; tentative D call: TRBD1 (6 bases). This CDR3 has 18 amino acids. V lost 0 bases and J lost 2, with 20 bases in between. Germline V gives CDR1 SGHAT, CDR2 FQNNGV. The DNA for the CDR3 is TGTGCCAGCAGCTTAGATCGGGGTGGGGTGACAGGTCCCTACGAGCAGTACTTC. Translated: CASSLDRGGVTGPYEQYF.

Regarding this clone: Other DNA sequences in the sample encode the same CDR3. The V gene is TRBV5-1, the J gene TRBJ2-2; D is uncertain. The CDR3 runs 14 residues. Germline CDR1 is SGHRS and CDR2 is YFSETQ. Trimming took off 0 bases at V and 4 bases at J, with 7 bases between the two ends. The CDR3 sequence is CASSLEGSTGELFF. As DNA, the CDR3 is TGCGCCAGCAGCTTGGAAGGTAGCACCGGGGAGCTGTTTTTT.

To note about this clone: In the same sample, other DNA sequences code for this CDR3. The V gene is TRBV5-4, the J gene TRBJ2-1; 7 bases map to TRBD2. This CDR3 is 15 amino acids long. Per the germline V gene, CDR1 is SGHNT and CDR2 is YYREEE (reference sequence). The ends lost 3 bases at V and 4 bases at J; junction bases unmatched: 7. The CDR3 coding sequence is TGTGCCAGCAGCTCAGCGGGAAGAGGATACAATGAGCAGTTCTTC. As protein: CASSSAGRGYNEQFF.

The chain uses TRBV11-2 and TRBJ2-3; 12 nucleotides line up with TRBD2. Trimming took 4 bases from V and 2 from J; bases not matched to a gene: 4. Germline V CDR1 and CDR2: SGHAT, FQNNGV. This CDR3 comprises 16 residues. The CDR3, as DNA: TGTGCCAGCAGCTATTCTAGCGGGGGGGACACAGATACGCAGTATTTT. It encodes CASSYSSGGDTDTQYF.

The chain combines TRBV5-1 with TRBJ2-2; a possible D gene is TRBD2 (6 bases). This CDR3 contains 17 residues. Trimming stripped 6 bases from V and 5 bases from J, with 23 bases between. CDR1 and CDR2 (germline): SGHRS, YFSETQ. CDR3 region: CASTRSLSGGETGELFF. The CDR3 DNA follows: TGCGCCAGCACCCGCTCTCTTAGTGGAGGGGAGACCGGGGAGCTGTTTTTT.

CDR3 coding DNA: TGTGCCAGCAGCTTAGCCGCGGAAGGCGGGGAGCTGTTTTTT. Protein: CASSLAAEGGELFF. The chain is built from TRBV5-5 and TRBJ2-2, with D hard to call. The length of the CDR3 is 14 residues. CDR1 SGHKS and CDR2 YYEKEE come from the germline V gene (reference sequence). The V end was cut by 2 bases, the J end by 7 bases, with 12 bases between.

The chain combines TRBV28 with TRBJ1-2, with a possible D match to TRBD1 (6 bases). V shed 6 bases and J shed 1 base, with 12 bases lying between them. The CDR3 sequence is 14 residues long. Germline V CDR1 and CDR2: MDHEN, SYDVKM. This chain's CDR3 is CASRQGTDNYGYTF. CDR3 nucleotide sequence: TGTGCCAGCAGGCAGGGGACGGATAACTATGGCTACACCTTC.

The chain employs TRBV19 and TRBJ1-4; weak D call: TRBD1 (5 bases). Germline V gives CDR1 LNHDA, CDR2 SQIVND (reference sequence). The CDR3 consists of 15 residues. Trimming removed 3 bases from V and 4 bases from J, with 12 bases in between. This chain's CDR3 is CASSISDRFNEKLFF. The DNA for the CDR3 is TGTGCCAGTAGTATTAGCGACAGATTTAATGAAAAACTGTTTTTT. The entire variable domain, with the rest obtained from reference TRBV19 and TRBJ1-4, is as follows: DGGITQSPKYLFRKEGQNVTLSCEQNLNHDAMYWYRQDPGQGLRLIYYSQIVNDFQKGDIAEGYSVSREKKESFPLTVTSAQKNPTAFYLCASSISDRFNEKLFFGSGTQLSVL.

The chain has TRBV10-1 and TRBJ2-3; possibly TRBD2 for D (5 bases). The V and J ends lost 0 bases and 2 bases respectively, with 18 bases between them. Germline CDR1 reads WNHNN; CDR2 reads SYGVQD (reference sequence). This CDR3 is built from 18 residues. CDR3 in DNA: TGCGCCAGCAGTGAGTCGGACGGAGGCCGACTTCCCACAGATACGCAGTATTTT. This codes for CASSESDGGRLPTDTQYF.

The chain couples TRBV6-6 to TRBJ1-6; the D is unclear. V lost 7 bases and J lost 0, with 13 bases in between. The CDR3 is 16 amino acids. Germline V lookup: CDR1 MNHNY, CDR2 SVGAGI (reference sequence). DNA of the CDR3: TGTGCCAGCATACCAGCGACGCGCTCCTATAATTCACCCCTCCACTTT. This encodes CASIPATRSYNSPLHF.

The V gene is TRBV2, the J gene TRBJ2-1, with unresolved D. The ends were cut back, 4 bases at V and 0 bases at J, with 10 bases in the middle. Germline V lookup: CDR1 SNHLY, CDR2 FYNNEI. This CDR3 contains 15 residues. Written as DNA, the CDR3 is TGTGCCAGCAGTGGGGCAGGCCGCTCCTACAATGAGCAGTTCTTC. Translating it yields CASSGAGRSYNEQFF.